Below, 6 T cell receptor beta chains from the same sample are listed, as sequenced in a study of blood T cell repertoires in COVID-19. Repertoires were generated with immunoSEQ multiplex PCR, while TCRdb's copy carries only in-frame clones and drops some. This table holds just over 75,000 clones, 75% to 90% found once. The sample was peripheral blood. These receptors were collected from a man between 60 and 75 years old with active or convalescent COVID-19.

This clone was detected only a few times. The V call is TRBV27, the J call TRBJ1-5, with 9 bases matching TRBD1. Germline CDR1 MNHEY, CDR2 SMNVEV (reference sequence). Losses at the gene ends were 6 bases for V and 7 bases for J; bases not matched to a gene: 7. The CDR3 consists of 14 residues. The CDR3 sequence: CASRVTGGGQPQHF. The DNA of the CDR3 is TGTGCCAGCAGAGTGACAGGGGGGGGGCAGCCCCAGCATTTT.

The chain combines TRBV6-1 with TRBJ2-5; 10 bases are a match to TRBD1. Per germline, CDR1 MNHNS and CDR2 SASEGT. CDR3 length equals 13 residues. CDR3 DNA: TGTGCGACCGGGACAGGGGTTTTAGAGACCCAGTACTTC. This gives the protein CATGTGVLETQYF.

The V call is TRBV6-2 or TRBV6-3, the J call TRBJ2-3, with D perhaps TRBD1 (5 bases). The CDR3 contains 15 residues. Germline V CDR1 and CDR2: MNHEY, SVGEGT. V shed 5 bases and J shed 2 bases, with 14 bases lying between them. The CDR3 DNA is TGTGCCAGCAGTCTTCAGGGATCCCTCACAGATACGCAGTATTTT. It specifies CASSLQGSLTDTQYF.

The chain combines TRBV9 with TRBJ1-4; 8 bases line up with TRBD1. This CDR3 is 15 amino acids long. The germline V gene has CDR1 SGDLS and CDR2 YYNGEE. J lost 7 bases, V lost 4 bases, and 9 bases had no gene match. The CDR3 is CASSPGQGDGEKLFF. The CDR3 DNA sequence: TGTGCCAGCAGCCCAGGACAGGGCGACGGTGAAAAACTGTTTTTT.

V and J are TRBV5-6 and TRBJ2-5; TRBD2 might be the D (5 bases). Germline-derived CDR1 and CDR2 are SGHDT and YYEEEE. Trimming pared 0 bases from V and 7 bases from J, leaving 13 bases between. The CDR3 covers 14 residues. As DNA, the CDR3 is TGTGCCAGCAGCTTGGCCGAGGGCGCGGGGACCCAGTACTTC. Protein: CASSLAEGAGTQYF. Filled out from reference TRBV5-6 and TRBJ2-5, the complete variable domain reads DAGVTQSPTHLIKTRGQQVTLRCSPKSGHDTVSWYQQALGQGPQFIFQYYEEEERQRGNFPDRFSGHQFPNYSSELNVNALLLGDSALYLCASSLAEGAGTQYFGPGTRLLVL.

The rearrangement uses TRBV25-1 and TRBJ1-5; 7 bases are a match to TRBD1. The CDR3 is 14 residues long. The V and J ends lost 4 bases and 3 bases, in that order; junction bases with no gene match: 3. Germline CDR1 reads MGHDK; CDR2 reads SYGVNS. CDR3 nucleotide sequence: TGTGCCAGCAGTGTACAGGGGAACAATCAGCCCCAGCATTTT. This translates into CASSVQGNNQPQHF.